The 6 T cell receptor beta chains below all came from one sample that was sequenced in a study of cytotoxic CD8 clonotypes in ibrutinib-treated CLL. Using immunoSEQ multiplex PCR, the repertoire was profiled, and TCRdb retains in-frame clones only, with some absent. The sample has around 53,000 clones, roughly 50% seen once. The sample consisted of PBMCs, taken at disease progression, from a patient treated with ibrutinib. These receptor sequences come from a human donor with chronic lymphocytic leukemia.

The chain is built from TRBV30 and TRBJ2-6, with a weak D call TRBD1 (5 bases). The CDR3 runs 16 residues. Germline CDR1 and CDR2: GTSNPN and SVGIG (reference sequence). This CDR3 is CAGHGFSISGANVLTF. DNA of the CDR3: TGTGCGGGGCATGGTTTTTCCATCTCTGGGGCCAACGTCCTGACTTTC.

The chain recombines TRBV7-2 with TRBJ2-1; 12 positions agree with TRBD2. The germline V gene encodes CDR1 SGHTA and CDR2 FQGNSA. CDR3 length: 18 residues. V gave up 1 base and J gave up 0 bases; unmatched junction bases: 4. Written as DNA, the CDR3 is TGTGCCAGCAGCTTAGGACTAGCGGGAGAACCCTCCTACAATGAGCAGTTCTTC. This encodes CASSLGLAGEPSYNEQFF.

This clone appeared a few times. The V and J genes are TRBV6-5 and TRBJ1-5; no firm D call. Deletions cut 6 bases from V and 6 bases from J, with 9 bases between. The CDR3 consists of 12 residues. Germline CDR1 is MNHEY and CDR2 is SVGAGI. CDR3 loop: CASSRPRQPQHF. DNA for the CDR3: TGTGCCAGCAGCCGACCCCGTCAGCCCCAGCATTTT.

The rearrangement links TRBV28 to TRBJ1-1; possible D gene TRBD1, 6 bases. The CDR3 contains 13 residues. V dropped 5 bases and J dropped 4 bases, with 11 bases sitting between them. From germline, CDR1 is MDHEN and CDR2 SYDVKM. CDR3 residues: CASSTGRTTEAFF. The CDR3 DNA sequence: TGTGCCAGCAGTACAGGGAGGACCACTGAAGCTTTCTTT.

V gene TRBV5-1 combines with J gene TRBJ2-3; TRBD2 agrees at 9 bases. CDR1 SGHRS and CDR2 YFSETQ come from the germline V gene. The J segment lost 2 bases and the V segment lost 1 base, leaving 8 bases of the junction unmatched. CDR3 size: 17 residues. As DNA, the CDR3 is TGCGCCAGCAGCTTGCCAGGGCTAGCGGGGTCCACAGATACGCAGTATTTT. This sequence encodes CASSLPGLAGSTDTQYF.

The V gene is TRBV12-5, the J gene TRBJ1-1; D is perhaps TRBD1 (5 bases). The CDR3 totals 15 residues. Germline CDR1 and CDR2: LGHNT and FRNRAP. Trimming pared 3 bases from V and 5 bases from J, leaving 16 bases between. CDR3 sequence reads: CASGFFKSGQTEAFF. DNA of the CDR3: TGTGCTAGTGGTTTTTTTAAGTCAGGGCAAACTGAAGCTTTCTTT.